The 3 T cell receptor beta chains reported below all come from one sample, sequenced in a study of blood T cells in healthy people across ages (dated by TCRdb to the mid-2010s). Library method: 5' RACE. Reads for this sample came from an Illumina HiSeq 2500. A second PCR of roughly 7 to 12 cycles was run with a J-beta primer mix and a sample-barcoded 5' primer. Using fastp trimming at Q25 and MiXCR clonotype assembly, TCRdb reanalyzed the public sequencing data and kept in-frame beta chains. CDR3 protein duplicates are merged, each entry listing the most common genes and DNA. The sample table contains 790,000 or so distinct CDR3 sequences; only one count was recorded for more than 50% of them. About a quarter of the sample rests with the top ten. The sample consisted of blood. The source of these receptors is a man aged 40-49 years in good health.

V usage is TRBV11-2 and J usage is TRBJ2-5; D assignment may be TRBD1 or TRBD2 (5 bases each). CDR3 length: 15 amino acids. Trimming pared 5 bases from V and 2 bases from J, leaving 15 bases between. Germline V CDR1 and CDR2: SGHAT, FQNNGV. The CDR3 DNA sequence: TGTGCCAGCAGCCCGTTGGGGACGTTACAAGAGACCCAGTACTTC. Translation gives CASSPLGTLQETQYF. Supplemented by reference TRBV11-2 and TRBJ2-5, the full variable domain reads EAGVAQSPRYKIIEKRQSVAFWCNPISGHATLYWYQQILGQGPKLLIQFQNNGVVDDSQLPKDRFSAERLKGVDSTLKIQPAKLEDSAVYLCASSPLGTLQETQYFGPGTRLLVL.

V and J are TRBV5-1 and TRBJ2-2, with 9 nucleotides matching TRBD2. CDR3 length: 18 amino acids. CDR1 is SGHRS and CDR2 is YFSETQ in the germline V gene. J gave up 4 bases and V 3 bases, and 13 bases lay outside the gene matches. The CDR3 loop reads CASSYSAGGAGITGELFF. The CDR3 DNA reads TGCGCCAGCAGCTACTCCGCGGGAGGGGCCGGGATCACCGGGGAGCTGTTTTTT. Full variable domain (missing parts from reference TRBV5-1 and TRBJ2-2): KAGVTQTPRYLIKTRGQQVTLSCSPISGHRSVSWYQQTPGQGLQFLFEYFSETQRNKGNFPGRFSGRQFSNSRSEMNVSTLELGDSALYLCASSYSAGGAGITGELFFGEGSRLTVL.

This clonotype has only a few counts. This chain connects TRBV5-1 to TRBJ2-1, with a weak D call TRBD2 (6 bases). The germline V gene encodes CDR1 SGHRS and CDR2 YFSETQ. There are 16 residues in the CDR3. Trimming cost V 4 bases and J 7 bases, with 21 bases left between them. This CDR3 is CASSPPTLTRENEQFF. As DNA, the CDR3 is TGCGCCAGCAGCCCGCCAACTCTAACACGGGAGAATGAGCAGTTCTTC.